This TCR beta chain was recorded in a study of shared clonotypes between healthy human individuals. Study information: Aged between 18 and 49, the donors were a couple of women and three men.

General study findings and limits: Generally, naive subsets (rather than memory subsets) showed larger estimated richness.

About this clone itself: The antigen remains undetermined.

The CDR3 is 14 residues long. J was trimmed by 5 bases and V by 5 bases; bases with no gene match: 5. Germline V gene sequence: CDR1 LNHDA, CDR2 SQIVND (reference sequence). On sorted subsets, replicate PCRs used roughly 220 ng DNA, or approximately 33,000 T cell genomes. The table came from immunoSEQ multiplex PCR; TCRdb's copy has only in-frame clones and leaves some out. The table lists 1,400,000 or so clones, about 98.5% of them singletons, with about 0.34% in the top ten. The gene calls are TRBV19 and TRBJ2-5; TRBD1 aligns across 10 bases. Material for sequencing was naive CD4+ T cells sorted from blood. Subset in this sample: CD45RA+ positively selected. The receptor was derived from a man under 40 in good health. CDR3 sequence: CASSDRGRIETQYF. CDR3 in DNA: TGTGCCAGTAGTGACAGGGGGCGTATTGAGACCCAGTACTTC.